This T cell receptor beta chain derives from a study of regulatory T cells in long-lasting Graves disease. This clonotype was seen only a few times. Its antigen is still unknown. At one end the junction does not follow the germline gene, possibly because of a read error. iRepertoire HTBI primers and Arm-PCR of CDR3 regions built TCR beta libraries. TCRdb redid the calling of the multiplex PCR reads with MiXCR, one entry per CDR3 protein. The data contain over 300,000 distinct CDR3 sequences, roughly a fifth of them seen just once; the ten biggest clones take up just under 30%. The study's findings and limits: New patients shared 800 to 1,000 public clonotypes, fewer than the approximately 2,500 shared by persistent patients.

The CDR3 contains 13 residues. From germline, CDR1 is SEHNR and CDR2 FQNEAQ (reference sequence). Indicated time point: persistent/refractory GD, antithyroid drugs over 5 years with positive TRAb. Extracted RNA from PBMCs served as the source of the TCR library. The rearrangement uses TRBV7-9 and TRBJ2-3; TRBD1 might be the D (6 bases). The material was peripheral blood mononuclear cells (PBMCs), obtained when the disease was refractory, from a patient treated with antithyroid drugs. This clonotype originated in a female donor with Graves disease. CDR3 in amino acids: CASSLAGADTQYF. The CDR3, as DNA: TGTGCCAGCAGCCTAGCAGGGGCGGATACGCAGTATTTT.